What follows is one T cell receptor (beta chain) and its context. Authors' data handling: Amplifying reference gene primers gave estimates of nucleated cell counts. Here immunoSEQ multiplex PCR was the method, and the copy in TCRdb shows in-frame clones only, minus some. From that table come the V and J calls and clone size; the DNA was used to work out D and trimming. Seen here are 250,000 to 350,000 clones, around nine tenths observed once, and the top ten hold 0.85% to 1%. Germline values: CDR1 MGHRA, CDR2 YSYEKL. CDR3 length equals 14 residues. The ends lost 4 bases at V and 4 bases at J; junction bases unmatched: 5. This sample stems from a study of blood T cell repertoires in COVID-19. Study-wide background: Sites across the United States, Italy and Spain contributed samples from acute and convalescent COVID-19. PBMCs, B-cell-depleted T cells, or T cells provided the cDNA or gDNA that made up the material.

The sample was peripheral blood. This receptor was obtained from a middle-aged woman who had recovered from COVID-19. This chain joins TRBV4-1 and TRBJ2-5, with TRBD1 identical over 8 bases. CDR3: CASSPDRVRETQYF. Written as DNA, the CDR3 is TGCGCCAGCAGCCCGGACAGGGTTCGAGAGACCCAGTACTTC.